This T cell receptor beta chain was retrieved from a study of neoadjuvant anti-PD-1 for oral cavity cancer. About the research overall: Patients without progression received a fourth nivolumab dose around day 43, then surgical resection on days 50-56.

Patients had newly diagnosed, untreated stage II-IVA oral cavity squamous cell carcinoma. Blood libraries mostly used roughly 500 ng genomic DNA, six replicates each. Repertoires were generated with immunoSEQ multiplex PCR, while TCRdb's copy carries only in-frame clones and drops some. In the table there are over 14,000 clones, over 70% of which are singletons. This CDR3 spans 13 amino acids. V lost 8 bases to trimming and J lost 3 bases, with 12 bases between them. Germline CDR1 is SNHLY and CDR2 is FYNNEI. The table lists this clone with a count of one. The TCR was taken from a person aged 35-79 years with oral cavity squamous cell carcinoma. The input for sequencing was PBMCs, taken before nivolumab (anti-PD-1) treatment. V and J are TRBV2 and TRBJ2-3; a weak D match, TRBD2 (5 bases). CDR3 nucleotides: TGTGCCAGCTCCAGCGGCATAACAGATACGCAGTATTTT. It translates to CASSSGITDTQYF.